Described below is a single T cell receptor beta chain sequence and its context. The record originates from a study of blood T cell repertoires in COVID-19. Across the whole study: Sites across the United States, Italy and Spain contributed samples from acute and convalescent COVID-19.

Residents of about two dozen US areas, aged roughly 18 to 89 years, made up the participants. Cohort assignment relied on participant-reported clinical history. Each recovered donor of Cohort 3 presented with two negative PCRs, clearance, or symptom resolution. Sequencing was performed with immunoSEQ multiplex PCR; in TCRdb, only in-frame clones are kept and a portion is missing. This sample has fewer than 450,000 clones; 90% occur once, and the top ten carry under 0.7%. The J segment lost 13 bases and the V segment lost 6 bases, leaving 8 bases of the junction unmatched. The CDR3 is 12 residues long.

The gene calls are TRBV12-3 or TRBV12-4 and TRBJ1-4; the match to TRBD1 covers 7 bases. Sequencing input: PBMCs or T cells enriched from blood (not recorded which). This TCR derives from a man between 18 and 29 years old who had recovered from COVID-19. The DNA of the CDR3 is TGTGCCAGCAGCCCCCGGGACAGAGGACTGTTTTTT. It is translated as CASSPRDRGLFF.